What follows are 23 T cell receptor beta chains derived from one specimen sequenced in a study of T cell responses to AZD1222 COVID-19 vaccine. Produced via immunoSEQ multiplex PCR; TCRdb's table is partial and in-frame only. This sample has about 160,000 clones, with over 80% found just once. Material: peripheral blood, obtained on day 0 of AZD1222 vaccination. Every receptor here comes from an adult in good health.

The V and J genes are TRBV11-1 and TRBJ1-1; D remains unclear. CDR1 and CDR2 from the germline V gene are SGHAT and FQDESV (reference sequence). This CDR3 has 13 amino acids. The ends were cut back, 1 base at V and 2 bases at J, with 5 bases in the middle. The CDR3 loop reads CASSLVINTEAFF. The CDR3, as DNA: TGTGCCAGCAGCTTAGTGATAAACACTGAAGCTTTCTTT.

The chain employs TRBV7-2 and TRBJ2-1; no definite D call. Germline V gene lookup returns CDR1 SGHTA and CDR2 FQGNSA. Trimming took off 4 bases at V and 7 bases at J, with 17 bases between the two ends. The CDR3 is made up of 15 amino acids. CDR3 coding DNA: TGTGCCAGCAGCTCCCGTTGGGGTGTGGGGAATGAGCAGTTCTTC. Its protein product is CASSSRWGVGNEQFF.

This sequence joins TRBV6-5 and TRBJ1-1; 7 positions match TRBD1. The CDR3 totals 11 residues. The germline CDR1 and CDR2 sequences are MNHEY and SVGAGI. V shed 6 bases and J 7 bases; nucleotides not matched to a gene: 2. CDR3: CASRRGHEAFF. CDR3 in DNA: TGTGCCAGCAGGAGGGGGCATGAAGCTTTCTTT.

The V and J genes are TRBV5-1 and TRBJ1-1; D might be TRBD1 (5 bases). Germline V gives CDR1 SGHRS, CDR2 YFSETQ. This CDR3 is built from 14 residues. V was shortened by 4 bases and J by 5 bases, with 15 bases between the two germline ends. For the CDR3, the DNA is TGCGCCAGCAGCCCCAATGGGGCAGGGACTGAAGCTTTCTTT. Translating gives CASSPNGAGTEAFF.

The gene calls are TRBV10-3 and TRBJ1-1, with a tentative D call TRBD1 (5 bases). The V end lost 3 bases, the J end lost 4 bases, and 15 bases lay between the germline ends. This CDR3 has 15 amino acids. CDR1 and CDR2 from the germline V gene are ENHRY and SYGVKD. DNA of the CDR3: TGTGCCATCAGTGAAGCCGGGGGACGGGGCACTGAAGCTTTCTTT. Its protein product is CAISEAGGRGTEAFF.

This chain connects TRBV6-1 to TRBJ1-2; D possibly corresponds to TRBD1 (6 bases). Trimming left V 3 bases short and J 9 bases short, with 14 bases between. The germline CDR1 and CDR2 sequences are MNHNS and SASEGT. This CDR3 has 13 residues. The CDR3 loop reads CASSDAGGLSYTF. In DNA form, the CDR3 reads TGTGCCAGCAGTGATGCTGGGGGGCTAAGCTACACCTTC.

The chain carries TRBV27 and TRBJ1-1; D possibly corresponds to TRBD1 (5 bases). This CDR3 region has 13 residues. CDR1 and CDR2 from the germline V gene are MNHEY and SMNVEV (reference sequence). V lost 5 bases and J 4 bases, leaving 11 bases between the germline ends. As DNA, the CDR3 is TGTGCCAGCAGTCCACTGGGGGTCACTGAAGCTTTCTTT. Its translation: CASSPLGVTEAFF.

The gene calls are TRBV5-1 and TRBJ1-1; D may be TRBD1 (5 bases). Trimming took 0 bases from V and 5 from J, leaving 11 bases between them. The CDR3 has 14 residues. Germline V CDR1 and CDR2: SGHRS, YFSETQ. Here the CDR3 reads CASSLVVEGTEAFF. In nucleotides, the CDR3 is TGCGCCAGCAGCTTGGTAGTGGAGGGGACTGAAGCTTTCTTT.

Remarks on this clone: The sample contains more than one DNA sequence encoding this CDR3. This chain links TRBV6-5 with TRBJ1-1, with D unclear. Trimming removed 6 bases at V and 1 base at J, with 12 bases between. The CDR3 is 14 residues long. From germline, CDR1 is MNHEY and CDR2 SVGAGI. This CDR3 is CASSQRTENTEAFF. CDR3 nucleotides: TGTGCCAGCAGCCAACGGACGGAGAACACTGAAGCTTTCTTT.

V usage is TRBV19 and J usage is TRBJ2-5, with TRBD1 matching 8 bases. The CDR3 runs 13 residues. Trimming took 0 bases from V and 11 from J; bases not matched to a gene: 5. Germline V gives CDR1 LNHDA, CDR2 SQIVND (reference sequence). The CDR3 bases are TGTGCCAGTAGTATAGAGGCAGGGGGCTCTCAGTACTTC. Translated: CASSIEAGGSQYF.

The CDR3 reads CASSPMGAANTGELFF. CDR3 DNA: TGTGCCAGCAGCCCCATGGGAGCGGCGAACACCGGGGAGCTGTTTTTT. The chain links TRBV5-6 to TRBJ2-2; D may be TRBD2 (5 bases). Germline V lookup: CDR1 SGHDT, CDR2 YYEEEE. Trimming cost V 4 bases and J 0 bases, with 13 bases left between them. The CDR3 sequence is 16 residues long.

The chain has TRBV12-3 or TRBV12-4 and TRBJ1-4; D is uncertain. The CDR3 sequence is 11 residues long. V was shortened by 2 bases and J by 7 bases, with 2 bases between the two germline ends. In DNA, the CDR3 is TGTGCCAGCAGTTTAAGTGAAAAACTGTTTTTT. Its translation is CASSLSEKLFF.

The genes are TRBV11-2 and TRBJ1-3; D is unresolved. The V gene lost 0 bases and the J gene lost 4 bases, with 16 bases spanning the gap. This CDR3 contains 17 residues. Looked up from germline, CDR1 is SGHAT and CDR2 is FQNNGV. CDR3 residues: CASSLEFSGSSGNTIYF. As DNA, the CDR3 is TGTGCCAGCAGCTTAGAATTCTCGGGGTCGTCAGGAAACACCATATATTTT. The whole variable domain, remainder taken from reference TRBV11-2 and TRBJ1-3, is EAGVAQSPRYKIIEKRQSVAFWCNPISGHATLYWYQQILGQGPKLLIQFQNNGVVDDSQLPKDRFSAERLKGVDSTLKIQPAKLEDSAVYLCASSLEFSGSSGNTIYFGEGSWLTVV.

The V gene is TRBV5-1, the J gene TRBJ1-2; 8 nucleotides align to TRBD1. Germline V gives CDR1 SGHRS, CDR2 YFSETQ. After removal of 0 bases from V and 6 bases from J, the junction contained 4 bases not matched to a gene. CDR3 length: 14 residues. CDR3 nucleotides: TGCGCCAGCAGCTTGGACGGGACAGGCGATGGCTACACCTTC. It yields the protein CASSLDGTGDGYTF.

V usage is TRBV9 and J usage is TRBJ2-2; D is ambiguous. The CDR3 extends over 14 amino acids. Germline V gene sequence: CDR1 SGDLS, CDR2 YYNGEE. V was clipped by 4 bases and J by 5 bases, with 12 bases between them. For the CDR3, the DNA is TGTGCCAGCAGCTCTAAGTCCGGAACCGGGGAGCTGTTTTTT. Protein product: CASSSKSGTGELFF.

CDR3 sequence (DNA): TGTGCCAGCAGCTTGGAGGGGGGGAGATTCACAGATACGCAGTATTTT. It translates to CASSLEGGRFTDTQYF. The chain uses TRBV5-4 and TRBJ2-3; D is perhaps TRBD2 (7 bases). Trimming pared 0 bases from V and 2 bases from J, leaving 13 bases between. This CDR3 comprises 16 residues. Germline lookup yields CDR1 SGHNT and CDR2 YYREEE (reference sequence).

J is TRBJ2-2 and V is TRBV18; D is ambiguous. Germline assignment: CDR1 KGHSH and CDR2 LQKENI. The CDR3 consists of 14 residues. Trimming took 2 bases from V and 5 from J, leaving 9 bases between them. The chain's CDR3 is CASSPEPLTGELFF. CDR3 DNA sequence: TGTGCCAGCTCACCAGAGCCGCTAACCGGGGAGCTGTTTTTT.

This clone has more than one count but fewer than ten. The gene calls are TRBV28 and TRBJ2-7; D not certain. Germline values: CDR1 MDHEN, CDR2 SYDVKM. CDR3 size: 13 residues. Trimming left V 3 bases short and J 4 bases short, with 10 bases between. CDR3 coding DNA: TGTGCCAGCAGTTTGGGCCCACAATACGAGCAGTACTTC. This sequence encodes CASSLGPQYEQYF.

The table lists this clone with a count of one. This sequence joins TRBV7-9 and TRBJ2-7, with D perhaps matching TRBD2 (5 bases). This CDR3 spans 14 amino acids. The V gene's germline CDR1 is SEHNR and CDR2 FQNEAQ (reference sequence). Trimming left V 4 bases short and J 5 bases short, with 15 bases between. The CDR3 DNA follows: TGTGCCAGCAGCTCCCGTCACGGGAACAACGAGCAGTACTTC. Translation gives CASSSRHGNNEQYF. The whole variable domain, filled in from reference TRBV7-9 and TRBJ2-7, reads DTGVSQNPRHKITKRGQNVTFRCDPISEHNRLYWYRQTLGQGPEFLTYFQNEAQLEKSRLLSDRFSAERPKGSFSTLEIQRTEQGDSAMYLCASSSRHGNNEQYFGPGTRLTVT.

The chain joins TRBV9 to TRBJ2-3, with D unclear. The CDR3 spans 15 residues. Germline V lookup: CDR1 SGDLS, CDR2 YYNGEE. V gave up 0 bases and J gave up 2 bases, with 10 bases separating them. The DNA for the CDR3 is TGTGCCAGCAGCGTAGTTGGGGAAACCACAGATACGCAGTATTTT. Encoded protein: CASSVVGETTDTQYF.

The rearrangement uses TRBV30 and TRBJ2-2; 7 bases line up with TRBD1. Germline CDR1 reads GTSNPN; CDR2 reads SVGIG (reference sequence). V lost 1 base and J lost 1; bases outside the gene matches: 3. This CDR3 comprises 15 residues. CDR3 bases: TGTGCCTGGAGTGCTAGGACAGGGAACACCGGGGAGCTGTTTTTT. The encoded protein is CAWSARTGNTGELFF.

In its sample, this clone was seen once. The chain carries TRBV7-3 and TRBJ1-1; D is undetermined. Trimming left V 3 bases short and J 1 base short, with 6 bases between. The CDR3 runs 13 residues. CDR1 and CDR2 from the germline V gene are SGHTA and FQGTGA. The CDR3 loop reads CASSFAPNTEAFF. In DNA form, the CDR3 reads TGTGCCAGCAGCTTCGCCCCGAACACTGAAGCTTTCTTT.

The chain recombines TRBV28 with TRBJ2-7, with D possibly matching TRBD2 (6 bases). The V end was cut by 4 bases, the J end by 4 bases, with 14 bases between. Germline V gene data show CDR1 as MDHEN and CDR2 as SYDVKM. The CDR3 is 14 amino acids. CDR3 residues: CASSSGTLEYEQYF. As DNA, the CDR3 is TGTGCCAGCAGTTCCGGGACTTTAGAGTACGAGCAGTACTTC.